Listed below are T cell receptor beta chains from one sample, sequenced in a study of regulatory T cells in long-lasting Graves disease. TCRdb reprocessed the multiplex PCR reads with MiXCR, giving one entry per CDR3 protein. The data show approximately 480,000 distinct CDR3 sequences, 16% seen once. The sample was also linked to a second study, of T cells in Graves' hyperthyroidism and ophthalmopathy.

The source material was peripheral blood mononuclear cells (PBMCs), sampled at new diagnosis, from a patient treated with antithyroid drugs. All receptors come from a man between 40 and 49 years old with Graves disease. Both conserved end residues are part of each CDR3. A D gene is named only where the DNA matches it firmly. Clone size is given for some rows only: seen once, a few or many times, or a class if the clone is expanded.

cdr3_length,d_call,j_call,clone_size,v_call,cdr3_aa,cdr3_nt
15,TRBD2,TRBJ2-1,many,TRBV11-2,CASRKLAGGYNEQFF,TGTGCCAGCAGAAAACTAGCGGGCGGATACAATGAGCAGTTCTTC
14,.,TRBJ1-6,few,TRBV10-1,CASSRTARNSPLHF,TGCGCCAGCAGCCGGACAGCGAGAAATTCACCCCTCCACTTT
16,.,TRBJ2-5,.,TRBV28,CASSSPGPGPQETQYF,TGTGCCAGCAGTTCCCCCGGTCCGGGACCCCAAGAGACCCAGTACTTC
17,.,TRBJ2-2,.,TRBV7-9,CASSLGFGQPNTGELFF,TGTGCCAGCAGCTTAGGTTTCGGCCAACCGAACACCGGGGAGCTGTTTTTT
17,.,TRBJ2-1,many,TRBV27,CASSPYPSTSSYNEQFF,TGTGCCAGCAGTCCCTACCCCTCGACGAGCTCCTACAATGAGCAGTTCTTC
14,TRBD1,TRBJ2-1,few,TRBV18,CASSPPTGIQTQFF,TGTGCCAGCTCACCACCGACAGGGATACAGACCCAGTTCTTC
17,.,TRBJ2-1,many,TRBV11-3,CASSFEGGGLTISEQFF,TGTGCCAGCAGCTTTGAAGGTGGTGGCCTGACGATTAGTGAGCAGTTCTTC
14,.,TRBJ2-1,many,TRBV20-1,CSARSRLSYNEQFF,TGCAGTGCTAGGAGTCGGCTCTCCTACAATGAGCAGTTCTTC
15,.,TRBJ1-5,many,TRBV5-8,CASSLKWGGNQPQHF,TGTGCCAGCAGCTTGAAGTGGGGGGGCAACCAGCCCCAGCATTTT
18,TRBD2,TRBJ2-5,.,TRBV5-5,CASSLVSGLAALSETQYF,TGTGCCAGCAGCTTGGTATCAGGACTAGCGGCTTTAAGTGAGACCCAGTACTTC
14,.,TRBJ2-7,.,TRBV12-3/TRBV12-4,CASSFLGAGYEQYF,TGTGCCAGCAGTTTTTTGGGGGCTGGGTACGAGCAGTACTTC
15,.,TRBJ2-7,few,TRBV12-5,CASGERMRDSYEQYF,TGTGCTAGTGGCGAAAGGATGCGGGACTCCTACGAGCAGTACTTC
14,TRBD2,TRBJ2-1,.,TRBV4-1,CASSQGTSGGEQFF,TGCGCCAGCAGCCAAGGAACTAGCGGGGGGGAGCAGTTCTTC
19,TRBD2,TRBJ2-3,many,TRBV5-1,CASSHAPGLARTSTDTQYF,TGCGCCAGCAGCCACGCCCCGGGACTAGCGCGAACTAGCACAGATACGCAGTATTTT
12,TRBD1,TRBJ2-7,many,TRBV29-1,CSIGQGHDEQYF,TGCAGCATCGGACAGGGGCACGACGAGCAGTACTTC